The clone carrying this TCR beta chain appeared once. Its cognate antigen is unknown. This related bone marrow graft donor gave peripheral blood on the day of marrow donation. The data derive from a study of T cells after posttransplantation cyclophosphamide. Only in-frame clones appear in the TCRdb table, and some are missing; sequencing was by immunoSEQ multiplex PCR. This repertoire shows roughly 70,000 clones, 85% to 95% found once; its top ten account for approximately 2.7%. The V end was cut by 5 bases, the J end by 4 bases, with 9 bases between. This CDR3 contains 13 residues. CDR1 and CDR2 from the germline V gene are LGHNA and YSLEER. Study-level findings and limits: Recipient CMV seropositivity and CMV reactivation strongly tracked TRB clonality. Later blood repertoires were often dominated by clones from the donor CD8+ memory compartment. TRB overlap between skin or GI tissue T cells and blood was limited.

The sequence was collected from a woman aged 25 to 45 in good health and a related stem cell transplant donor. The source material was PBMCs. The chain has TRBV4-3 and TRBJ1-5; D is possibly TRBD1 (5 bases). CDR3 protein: CASSMGHNQPQHF. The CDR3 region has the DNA TGCGCCAGCAGCATGGGGCATAATCAGCCCCAGCATTTT.